A selection of T cell receptor beta chains follows, all from one sample in a study of OX40 agonist ivuxolimab in advanced cancers. Sequenced by immunoSEQ multiplex PCR; TCRdb stores in-frame clones only, minus some. The sample records fewer than 50,000 clones, about 86% being singletons. Sequencing was performed on CD4+ or CD8+ T cells sorted from blood, taken in a trial of the OX40 agonist ivuxolimab. These receptors all come from an adult with an advanced solid tumor such as melanoma, head and neck, liver or kidney cancer. Both conserved end residues are part of each CDR3. Fields, in order: D gene, J gene, V gene, clone size, CDR3 protein, CDR3 DNA. D genes are given only for firm matches. Only part of the rows carry a size: once, few, many, or a class if the clone is expanded.

- TRBJ1-2 TRBV4-1 - CASSQVEPLLYGYTF TGCGCCAGCAGCCAAGTGGAACCGCTCCTCTATGGCTACACCTTC
- TRBJ2-1 TRBV7-6 - CASRVSGDARGEQFF TGTGCCAGCAGGGTTTCAGGGGATGCCCGGGGTGAGCAGTTCTTC
- TRBJ2-7 TRBV7-9 - CASSQAGTSYEQYF TGTGCCAGCAGTCAAGCCGGGACATCCTACGAGCAGTACTTC
- TRBJ2-3 TRBV6-5 - CASSPGGAGDTQYF TGTGCCAGCAGTCCAGGGGGGGCCGGAGATACGCAGTATTTT
- TRBJ1-2 TRBV11-2 once CASSLGESLLGYTF TGTGCCAGCAGCTTAGGTGAGAGCCTTTTGGGCTACACCTTC
- TRBJ2-5 TRBV7-7 few CASSGSTGPQETQYF TGTGCTAGCAGCGGTAGTACAGGGCCTCAAGAGACCCAGTACTTC
TRBD2 TRBJ2-1 TRBV10-1 - CASTRAASGRSYNEQFF TGCGCCAGCACCCGAGCGGCTAGCGGGAGGAGTTACAATGAGCAGTTCTTC
- TRBJ1-6 TRBV28 - CASNPGGEDNSPLHF TGTGCCAGCAACCCGGGGGGAGAAGATAATTCACCCCTCCACTTT
TRBD1 TRBJ1-5 TRBV19 - CASSIGTGYNQPQHF TGTGCCAGTAGTATCGGGACAGGGTACAATCAGCCCCAGCATTTT
TRBD2 TRBJ2-1 TRBV10-3 - CAISESGSGIYNEQFF TGTGCCATCAGTGAGTCGGGTAGCGGGATATACAATGAGCAGTTCTTC
- TRBJ1-1 TRBV7-2 - CAGRAGNTEAFF TGTGCCGGGCGGGCTGGGAACACTGAAGCTTTCTTT
- TRBJ2-2 TRBV11-2 - CASSPSSLARTGNTGELFF TGTGCCAGCAGCCCGTCATCCCTTGCCAGGACCGGGAACACCGGGGAGCTGTTTTTT
- TRBJ2-5 TRBV5-1 - CASSPGADQETQYF TGCGCCAGCAGCCCCGGCGCCGACCAAGAGACCCAGTACTTC
TRBD2 TRBJ2-1 TRBV23-1 once CASAVTPSGRGEQFF TGCGCCAGCGCGGTAACCCCTAGCGGGAGAGGTGAGCAGTTCTTC
- TRBJ1-2 TRBV6-5 - CASSYSSRANGYTF TGTGCCAGCAGTTACTCGTCACGTGCGAACGGCTACACCTTC
- TRBJ2-4 TRBV11-2 - CASSLAGMQNIQYF TGTGCCAGCAGCTTAGCCGGGATGCAAAACATTCAGTACTTC
TRBD1 TRBJ2-5 TRBV5-1 - CASSLGGQAQETQYF TGCGCCAGCAGCTTGGGGGGACAGGCTCAAGAGACCCAGTACTTC